This T cell receptor beta chain was sequenced during a study of post-analysis software for immune sequencing data. Looking at the study overall: The courses of disease that were included comprised relapsing-remitting, secondary progressive and progressive-relapsing multiple sclerosis. Findings and limits, study-wide: Significantly lower normalized Chao1 diversity was seen in multiple sclerosis patients than in controls. Patients had higher frequencies than controls of roughly 5 TRBV segments, including TRBV5-6, TRBV5-1 and TRBV20-1.

The CDR3 covers 16 residues. Germline V gene data show CDR1 as KGHDR and CDR2 as SFDVKD. Trimming cost V 3 bases and J 2 bases, with 10 bases left between them. Unique molecular identifiers were present in the TCR beta cDNA libraries. The source material, about 0.9 to 11 million T cells, gave rise to 450,000 to 550,000 cDNA molecules. MiXCR, run by TCRdb on the PCR reads, gives a single entry per CDR3 protein. The sample lists about 770,000 distinct CDR3 sequences; 35% to 55% were seen once. This clonotype showed up just a few times. No antigen is known for it. This rearrangement joins TRBV24-1 to TRBJ2-6, with a possible D match to TRBD1 (6 bases). This sequence was found in a girl between 10 and 17 years old with multiple sclerosis. Sequences were obtained from blood. In DNA, the CDR3 is TGTGCCACCAGTGATCCCCAGGGGACTGGGGCCAACGTCCTGACTTTC. This encodes CATSDPQGTGANVLTF.